The present T cell receptor (beta chain) was sequenced within a study of OX40 agonist ivuxolimab in advanced cancers. Overall study results and limits: Relative to CD4+ cells, CD8+ T cells on average had more expanded clones. At 0.1 to 3.0 mg/kg, CD4+ and CD8+ blood T cells expanded clonally by week 6.

Repertoires were generated with immunoSEQ multiplex PCR, while TCRdb's copy carries only in-frame clones and drops some. The table lists about 80,000 clones, approximately 86% of them singletons, with just under 2% in the top ten. In germline, CDR1 is SNHLY, CDR2 FYNNEI. This CDR3 region has 14 residues. V was trimmed by 4 bases and J by 5 bases, leaving 12 bases between them. Notes on this clone: Its antigen is currently unknown.

The chain recombines TRBV2 with TRBJ1-5; D is perhaps TRBD1 (6 bases). The sequences come from CD4+ or CD8+ T cells sorted from blood, collected in a trial of the OX40 agonist ivuxolimab. The TCR comes from an adult with an advanced solid tumor such as melanoma, head and neck, liver or kidney cancer. The CDR3 coding sequence is TGTGCCAGCAGTGCGACAGGTTATTATCAGCCCCAGCATTTT. Its protein is CASSATGYYQPQHF.